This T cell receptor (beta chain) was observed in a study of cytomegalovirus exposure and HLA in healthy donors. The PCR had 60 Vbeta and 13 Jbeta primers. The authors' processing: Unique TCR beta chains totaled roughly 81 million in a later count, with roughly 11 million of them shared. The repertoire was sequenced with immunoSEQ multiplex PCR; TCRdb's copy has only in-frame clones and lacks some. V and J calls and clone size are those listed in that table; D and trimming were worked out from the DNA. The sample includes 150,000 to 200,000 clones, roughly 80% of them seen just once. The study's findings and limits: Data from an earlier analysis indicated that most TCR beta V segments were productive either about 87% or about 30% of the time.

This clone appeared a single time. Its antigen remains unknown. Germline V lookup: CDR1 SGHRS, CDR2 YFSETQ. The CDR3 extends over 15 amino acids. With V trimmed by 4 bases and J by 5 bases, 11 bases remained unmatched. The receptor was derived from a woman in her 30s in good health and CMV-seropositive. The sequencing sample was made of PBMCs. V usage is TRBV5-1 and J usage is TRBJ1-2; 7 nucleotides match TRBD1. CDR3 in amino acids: CASSLGRGRTYGYTF. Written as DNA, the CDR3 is TGCGCCAGCAGCCTGGGGAGGGGGCGCACTTATGGCTACACCTTC. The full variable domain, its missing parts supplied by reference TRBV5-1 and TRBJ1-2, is KAGVTQTPRYLIKTRGQQVTLSCSPISGHRSVSWYQQTPGQGLQFLFEYFSETQRNKGNFPGRFSGRQFSNSRSEMNVSTLELGDSALYLCASSLGRGRTYGYTFGSGTRLTVV.